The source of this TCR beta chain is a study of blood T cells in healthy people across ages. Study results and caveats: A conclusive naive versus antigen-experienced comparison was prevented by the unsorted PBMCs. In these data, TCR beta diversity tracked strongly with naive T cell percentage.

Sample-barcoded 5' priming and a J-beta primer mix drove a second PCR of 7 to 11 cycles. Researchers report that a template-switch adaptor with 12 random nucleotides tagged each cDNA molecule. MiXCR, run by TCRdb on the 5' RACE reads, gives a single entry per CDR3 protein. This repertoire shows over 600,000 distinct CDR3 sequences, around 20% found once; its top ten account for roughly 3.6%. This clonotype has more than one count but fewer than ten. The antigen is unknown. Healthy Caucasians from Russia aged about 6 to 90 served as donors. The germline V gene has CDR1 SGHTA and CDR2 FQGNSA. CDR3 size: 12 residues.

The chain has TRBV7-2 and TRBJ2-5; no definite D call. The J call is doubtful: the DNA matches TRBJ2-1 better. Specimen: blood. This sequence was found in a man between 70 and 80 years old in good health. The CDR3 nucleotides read TGTGCCAGCAGCTTAGAGGCTACCCCCCAGTTCTTC. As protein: CASSLEATPQFF.